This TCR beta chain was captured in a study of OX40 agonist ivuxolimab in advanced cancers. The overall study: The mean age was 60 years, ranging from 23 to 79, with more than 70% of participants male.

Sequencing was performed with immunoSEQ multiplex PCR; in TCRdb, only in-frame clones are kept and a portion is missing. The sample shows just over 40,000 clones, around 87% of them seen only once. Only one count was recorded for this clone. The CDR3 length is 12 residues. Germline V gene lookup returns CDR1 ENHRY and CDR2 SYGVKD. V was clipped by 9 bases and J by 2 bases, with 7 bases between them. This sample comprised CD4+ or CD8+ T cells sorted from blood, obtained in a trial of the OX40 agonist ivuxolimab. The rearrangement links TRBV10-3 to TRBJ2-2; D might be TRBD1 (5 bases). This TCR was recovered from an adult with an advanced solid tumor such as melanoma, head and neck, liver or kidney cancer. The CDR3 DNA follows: TGTGCCATTACAGGAAACACCGGGGAGCTGTTTTTT. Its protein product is CAITGNTGELFF.